The 3 T cell receptor beta chains below come from one sample, sequenced in a study of blood T cell repertoires in COVID-19. This table comes from immunoSEQ multiplex PCR, and its TCRdb copy is limited to in-frame clones, with some not included. The table includes roughly 66,000 clones, roughly 80% detected once. The sequenced sample consisted of peripheral blood. These receptors were collected from a woman aged 55 to 70 with acute or convalescent COVID-19.

The chain links TRBV6-5 to TRBJ1-3; the D is unclear. Per the germline V gene, CDR1 is MNHEY and CDR2 is SVGAGI. Between the trimmed V and J ends, which lost 6 bases and 5 bases, there was a span of 14 bases. The CDR3 runs 14 residues. CDR3 region: CASRYEEWRNTIYF. The CDR3 region has the DNA TGTGCCAGCAGGTATGAGGAGTGGCGAAACACCATATATTTT.

The chain uses TRBV6-5 and TRBJ1-1; unclear D gene. This CDR3 has 14 amino acids. With 6 bases removed from V and 0 bases from J, the gap between germline ends came to 11 bases. CDR1 and CDR2 from the germline V gene are MNHEY and SVGAGI. CDR3 nucleotide sequence: TGTGCCAGCAGAACCTGGGCCATGAACACTGAAGCTTTCTTT. Protein sequence: CASRTWAMNTEAFF.

The chain employs TRBV10-1 and TRBJ1-1, with D maybe TRBD1 (6 bases). The CDR3 contains 15 residues. Trimming stripped 0 bases from V and 3 bases from J, with 11 bases between. Germline CDR1 WNHNN, CDR2 SYGVQD (reference sequence). The CDR3 DNA is TGCGCCAGCAGTGAGTCGGGGGCGCGGGACACTGAAGCTTTCTTT. Protein sequence: CASSESGARDTEAFF.